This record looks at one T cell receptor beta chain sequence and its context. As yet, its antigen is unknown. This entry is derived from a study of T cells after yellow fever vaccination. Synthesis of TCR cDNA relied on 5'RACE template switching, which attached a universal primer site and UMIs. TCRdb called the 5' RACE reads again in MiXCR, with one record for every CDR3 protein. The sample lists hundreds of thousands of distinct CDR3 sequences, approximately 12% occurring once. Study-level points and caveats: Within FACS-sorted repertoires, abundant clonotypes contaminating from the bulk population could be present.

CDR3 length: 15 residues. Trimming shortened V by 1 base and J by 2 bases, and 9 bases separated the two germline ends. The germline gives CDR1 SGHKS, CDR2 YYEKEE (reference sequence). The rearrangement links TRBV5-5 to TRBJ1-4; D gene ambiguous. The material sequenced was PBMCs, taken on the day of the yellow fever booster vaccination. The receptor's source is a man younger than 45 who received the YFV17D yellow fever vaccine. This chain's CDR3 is CASSLFGRTNEKLFF. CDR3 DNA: TGTGCCAGCAGCTTGTTCGGCAGGACTAATGAAAAACTGTTTTTT. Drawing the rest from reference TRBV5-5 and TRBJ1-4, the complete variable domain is DAGVTQSPTHLIKTRGQQVTLRCSPISGHKSVSWYQQVLGQGPQFIFQYYEKEERGRGNFPDRFSARQFPNYSSELNVNALLLGDSALYLCASSLFGRTNEKLFFGSGTQLSVL.